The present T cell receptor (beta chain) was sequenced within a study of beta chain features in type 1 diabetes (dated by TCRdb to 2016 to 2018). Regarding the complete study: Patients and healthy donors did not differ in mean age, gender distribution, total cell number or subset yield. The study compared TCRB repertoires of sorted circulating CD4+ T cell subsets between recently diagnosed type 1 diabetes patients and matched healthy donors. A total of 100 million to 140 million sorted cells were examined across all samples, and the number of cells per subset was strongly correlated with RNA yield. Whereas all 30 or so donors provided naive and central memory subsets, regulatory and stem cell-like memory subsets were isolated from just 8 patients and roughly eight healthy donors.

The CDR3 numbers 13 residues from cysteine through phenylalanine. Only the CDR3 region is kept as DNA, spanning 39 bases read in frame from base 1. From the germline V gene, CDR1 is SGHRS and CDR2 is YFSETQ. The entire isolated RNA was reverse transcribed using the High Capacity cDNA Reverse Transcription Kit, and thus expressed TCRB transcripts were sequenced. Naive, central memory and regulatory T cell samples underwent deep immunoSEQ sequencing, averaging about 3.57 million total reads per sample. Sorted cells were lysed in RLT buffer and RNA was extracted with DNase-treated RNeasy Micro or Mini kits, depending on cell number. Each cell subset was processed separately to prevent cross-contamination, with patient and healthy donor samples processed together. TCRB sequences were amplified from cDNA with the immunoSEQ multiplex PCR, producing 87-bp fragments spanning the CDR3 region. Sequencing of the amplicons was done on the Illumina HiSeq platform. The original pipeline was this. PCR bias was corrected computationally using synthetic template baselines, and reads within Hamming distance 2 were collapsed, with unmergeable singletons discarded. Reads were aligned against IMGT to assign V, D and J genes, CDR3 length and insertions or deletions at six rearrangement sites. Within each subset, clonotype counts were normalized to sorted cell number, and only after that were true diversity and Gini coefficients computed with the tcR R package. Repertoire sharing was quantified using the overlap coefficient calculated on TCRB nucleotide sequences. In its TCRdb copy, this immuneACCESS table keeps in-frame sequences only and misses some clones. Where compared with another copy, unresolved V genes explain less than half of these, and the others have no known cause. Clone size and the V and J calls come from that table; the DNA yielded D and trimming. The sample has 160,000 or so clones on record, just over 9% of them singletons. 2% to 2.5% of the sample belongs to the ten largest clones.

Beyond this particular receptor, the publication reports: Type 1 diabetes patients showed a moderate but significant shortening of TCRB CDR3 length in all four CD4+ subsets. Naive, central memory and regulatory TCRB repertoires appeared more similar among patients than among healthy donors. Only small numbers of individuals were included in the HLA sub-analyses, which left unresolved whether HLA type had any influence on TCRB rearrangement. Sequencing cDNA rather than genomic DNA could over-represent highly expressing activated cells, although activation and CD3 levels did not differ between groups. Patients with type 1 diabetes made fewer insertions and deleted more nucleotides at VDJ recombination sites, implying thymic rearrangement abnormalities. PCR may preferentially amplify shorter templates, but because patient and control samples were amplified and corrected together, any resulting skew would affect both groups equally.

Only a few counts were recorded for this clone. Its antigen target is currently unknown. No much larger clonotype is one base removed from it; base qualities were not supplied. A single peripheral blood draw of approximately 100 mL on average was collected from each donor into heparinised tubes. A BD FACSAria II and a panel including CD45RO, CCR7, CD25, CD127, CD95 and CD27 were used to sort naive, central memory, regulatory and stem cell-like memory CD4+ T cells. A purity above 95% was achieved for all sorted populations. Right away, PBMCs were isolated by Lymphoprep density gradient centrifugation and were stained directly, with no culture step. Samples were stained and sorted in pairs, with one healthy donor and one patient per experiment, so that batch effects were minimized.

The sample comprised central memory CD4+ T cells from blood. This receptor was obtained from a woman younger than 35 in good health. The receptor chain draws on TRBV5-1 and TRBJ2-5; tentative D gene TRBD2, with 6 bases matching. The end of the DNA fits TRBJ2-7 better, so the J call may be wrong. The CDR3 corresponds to CASRSGSFYEQYF. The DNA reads TGCGCCAGCAGGTCCGGGAGCTTTTACGAGCAGTACTTC.